This TCR beta chain was captured by sequencing in a study of cytomegalovirus exposure and HLA in healthy donors. Study-wide findings and caveats: Whilst most TCR sequences proved rare, a subset of public TCRs occurred across many donors.

CDR1 and CDR2 from the germline V gene are SGDLS and YYNGEE. Trimming took off 0 bases at V and 6 bases at J, with 16 bases between the two ends. The CDR3 is 16 residues long. The donors (healthy individuals) were bone marrow donors. PCR used 60 Vbeta primers and 13 Jbeta primers. In the study's own analysis: Later analysis identified approximately 80 million unique TCR beta chains, about 11 million shared. Generated by immunoSEQ multiplex PCR, the TCRdb table keeps only in-frame clones and is missing some. That table supplies the V and J calls and clone size; D and trimming were determined from the DNA. The sample has 100,000 to 150,000 clones, approximately 80% seen once. In the case of this clone: As yet, its antigen is unknown.

This receptor was identified in a boy between 2 and 15 years old in good health and CMV-seronegative. The chain links TRBV9 to TRBJ2-1, with D perhaps TRBD2 (7 bases). Sequencing was carried out using PBMCs. This CDR3 is CASSVALGGPGNEQFF. DNA of the CDR3: TGTGCCAGCAGCGTAGCTCTGGGGGGGCCAGGCAATGAGCAGTTCTTC.